These T cell receptor beta chains were read from a single sample in a study of blood T cell repertoires in COVID-19. The table came from immunoSEQ multiplex PCR; TCRdb's copy has only in-frame clones and leaves some out. The sample carries 250,000 or so clones, approximately 80% recorded once. Sequencing was performed on PBMCs or T cells enriched from blood (not recorded which). These receptors all stem from a man aged 60 to 69 who had recovered from COVID-19. CDR3s include the opening cysteine and the closing phenylalanine or tryptophan. D genes are given only for firm matches. Part of the rows lack a size; the others show once, few, many or a class for expanded clones.

D: -
V: TRBV4-1
size: -
J: TRBJ2-7
CDR3: CASSQDWGDYEQYF
DNA: TGCGCCAGCAGCCAAGATTGGGGGGACTACGAGCAGTACTTC

D: TRBD1
V: TRBV7-2
size: -
J: TRBJ2-7
CDR3: CASSPDRNYEQYF
DNA: TGTGCCAGCAGCCCGGACAGGAACTACGAGCAGTACTTC

D: TRBD1
V: TRBV5-1
size: -
J: TRBJ1-4
CDR3: CASRPTGGTTNEKLFF
DNA: TGCGCCAGCAGACCTACAGGGGGCACAACTAATGAAAAACTGTTTTTT

D: TRBD2
V: TRBV6-2/TRBV6-3
size: -
J: TRBJ2-3
CDR3: CASSPTNGWTGLAGEKSSTDTQYF
DNA: TGTGCCAGCAGCCCCACGAATGGGTGGACTGGGCTAGCGGGGGAAAAGTCTAGCACAGATACGCAGTATTTT

D: -
V: TRBV28
size: -
J: TRBJ2-3
CDR3: CASSGGGLSTDTQYF
DNA: TGTGCCAGCAGTGGGGGGGGCCTGAGCACAGATACGCAGTATTTT

D: -
V: TRBV19
size: -
J: TRBJ2-1
CDR3: CASSQTQGSYNEQFF
DNA: TGTGCCAGTAGTCAGACTCAGGGGTCCTACAATGAGCAGTTCTTC

D: -
V: TRBV2
size: -
J: TRBJ2-1
CDR3: CASFSGAYNEQFF
DNA: TGTGCCAGCTTTTCGGGGGCCTACAATGAGCAGTTCTTC

D: -
V: TRBV7-2
size: -
J: TRBJ2-2
CDR3: CASSLVGGNTGELFF
DNA: TGTGCCAGCAGCTTAGTGGGAGGGAACACCGGGGAGCTGTTTTTT

D: TRBD1
V: TRBV2
size: few
J: TRBJ2-7
CDR3: CASSDPDRSSYEQYF
DNA: TGTGCCAGCAGTGATCCGGACAGGAGCTCCTACGAGCAGTACTTC

D: TRBD1
V: TRBV18
size: few
J: TRBJ1-2
CDR3: CASSPTGQGRGYTF
DNA: TGTGCCAGCTCACCCACGGGACAGGGGAGAGGCTACACCTTC

D: TRBD1
V: TRBV7-2
size: -
J: TRBJ2-4
CDR3: CASSATTGAGIQYF
DNA: TGTGCCAGCAGCGCCACCACAGGGGCGGGCATTCAGTACTTC

D: TRBD1
V: TRBV15
size: once
J: TRBJ1-4
CDR3: CATSRGQGATNEKLFF
DNA: TGTGCCACCAGCAGGGGACAGGGGGCAACTAATGAAAAACTGTTTTTT

D: -
V: TRBV28
size: -
J: TRBJ1-1
CDR3: CASRINTEAFF
DNA: TGTGCCAGCAGAATAAACACTGAAGCTTTCTTT

D: -
V: TRBV7-8
size: -
J: TRBJ1-1
CDR3: CASSFTGGKAEAFF
DNA: TGTGCCAGCAGCTTTACCGGGGGGAAGGCTGAAGCTTTCTTT

D: TRBD1
V: TRBV30
size: -
J: TRBJ2-2
CDR3: CAWHLTGAGELFF
DNA: TGTGCCTGGCACCTAACAGGGGCCGGGGAGCTGTTTTTT

D: -
V: TRBV9
size: few
J: TRBJ1-1
CDR3: CASSGSPKLMNTEAFF
DNA: TGTGCCAGCAGCGGAAGTCCAAAACTCATGAACACTGAAGCTTTCTTT

D: TRBD1
V: TRBV18
size: -
J: TRBJ2-2
CDR3: CASSPRQGAATGELFF
DNA: TGTGCCAGCTCACCACGACAGGGGGCGGCCACCGGGGAGCTGTTTTTT

D: -
V: TRBV24-1
size: -
J: TRBJ1-1
CDR3: CATSDPRGGNTEAFF
DNA: TGTGCCACCAGTGACCCTCGCGGTGGGAACACTGAAGCTTTCTTT

D: TRBD1
V: TRBV6-6
size: -
J: TRBJ1-5
CDR3: CASRGTALNQPQHF
DNA: TGTGCCAGCAGAGGGACAGCCCTCAATCAGCCCCAGCATTTT

D: -
V: TRBV2
size: -
J: TRBJ2-5
CDR3: CASSVRETQYF
DNA: TGTGCCAGCAGTGTACGGGAGACCCAGTACTTC

D: TRBD2
V: TRBV10-3
size: -
J: TRBJ2-1
CDR3: CAISVGTSGAHNEQFF
DNA: TGTGCCATCAGTGTCGGGACTAGCGGGGCACACAATGAGCAGTTCTTC

D: TRBD1
V: TRBV11-3
size: -
J: TRBJ1-1
CDR3: CASSPGQANTEAFF
DNA: TGTGCCAGCAGCCCGGGACAGGCGAACACTGAAGCTTTCTTT

D: TRBD1
V: TRBV6-5
size: -
J: TRBJ1-1
CDR3: CASSYGQVNTEAFF
DNA: TGTGCCAGCAGTTACGGACAGGTGAACACTGAAGCTTTCTTT

D: -
V: TRBV5-6
size: -
J: TRBJ1-1
CDR3: CASTNLGGLGTEAFF
DNA: TGTGCCAGCACCAATCTAGGAGGGCTGGGGACTGAAGCTTTCTTT

D: TRBD1
V: TRBV5-1
size: -
J: TRBJ1-2
CDR3: CASSLEAGGSNYGYTF
DNA: TGCGCCAGCAGCTTGGAAGCAGGGGGCAGCAACTATGGCTACACCTTC

D: -
V: TRBV7-9
size: once
J: TRBJ1-2
CDR3: CASTKPGGRLGYTF
DNA: TGTGCCAGCACCAAACCGGGGGGGCGCCTTGGCTACACCTTC

D: -
V: TRBV7-2
size: -
J: TRBJ2-7
CDR3: CASSFQGTYEQYF
DNA: TGTGCCAGCAGTTTTCAGGGGACCTACGAGCAGTACTTC

D: -
V: TRBV11-3
size: -
J: TRBJ2-3
CDR3: CASSLVLLAPSTDTQYF
DNA: TGTGCCAGCAGCTTAGTCTTGCTAGCACCCAGCACAGATACGCAGTATTTT

D: -
V: TRBV2
size: -
J: TRBJ2-1
CDR3: CASSDISGNYNEQFF
DNA: TGTGCCAGCAGTGACATAAGCGGAAATTACAATGAGCAGTTCTTC

D: TRBD1
V: TRBV5-1
size: -
J: TRBJ1-1
CDR3: CASSSRQGAATEAFF
DNA: TGCGCCAGCAGCTCGCGACAGGGCGCGGCCACTGAAGCTTTCTTT

D: -
V: TRBV11-3
size: once
J: TRBJ1-4
CDR3: CASSSRQHGNEKLFF
DNA: TGTGCCAGCAGCTCCCGACAACACGGAAATGAAAAACTGTTTTTT

D: TRBD1
V: TRBV23-1
size: once
J: TRBJ1-5
CDR3: CASSQTTGGHQPQHF
DNA: TGCGCCAGCAGTCAGACGACAGGGGGCCATCAGCCCCAGCATTTT

D: TRBD1
V: TRBV19
size: -
J: TRBJ2-7
CDR3: CASSPGQARNEQYF
DNA: TGTGCCAGTAGTCCGGGACAGGCCCGGAACGAGCAGTACTTC

D: TRBD1
V: TRBV6-5
size: -
J: TRBJ2-7
CDR3: CASSSRDRGDEQYF
DNA: TGTGCCAGCAGCAGCCGGGACAGGGGGGACGAGCAGTACTTC

D: -
V: TRBV21-1
size: -
J: TRBJ2-2
CDR3: CASSKRDSGTENTGELFF
DNA: TGTGCCAGCAGCAAAAGGGATTCCGGGACAGAGAACACCGGGGAGCTGTTTTTT

D: -
V: TRBV2
size: few
J: TRBJ1-6
CDR3: CASSPVADSPLHF
DNA: TGTGCCAGCAGCCCGGTAGCCGATTCACCCCTCCACTTT

D: TRBD1
V: TRBV6-5
size: -
J: TRBJ1-1
CDR3: CASRYSGTVNTEAFF
DNA: TGTGCCAGCAGATACTCCGGGACAGTGAACACTGAAGCTTTCTTT

D: TRBD1
V: TRBV27
size: -
J: TRBJ2-1
CDR3: CASSIGTGSSYNEQFF
DNA: TGTGCCAGCAGTATAGGGACAGGGAGCTCCTACAATGAGCAGTTCTTC

D: -
V: TRBV18
size: -
J: TRBJ1-5
CDR3: CASSPSRDNQPQHF
DNA: TGTGCCAGCTCACCATCCCGCGACAATCAGCCCCAGCATTTT

D: -
V: TRBV2
size: -
J: TRBJ2-3
CDR3: CASIGTTMHTQYF
DNA: TGTGCCAGCATCGGGACAACAATGCATACGCAGTATTTT

D: -
V: TRBV7-9
size: -
J: TRBJ1-4
CDR3: CASSLNSNEKLFF
DNA: TGTGCCAGCAGCTTAAACTCGAATGAAAAACTGTTTTTT

D: TRBD1
V: TRBV29-1
size: -
J: TRBJ1-2
CDR3: CSVVDRGRGYTF
DNA: TGCAGCGTTGTGGACAGGGGCCGCGGCTACACCTTC

D: TRBD1
V: TRBV30
size: -
J: TRBJ1-3
CDR3: CAWDRASGNTIYF
DNA: TGTGCCTGGGACAGGGCGTCTGGAAACACCATATATTTT

D: -
V: TRBV4-2
size: -
J: TRBJ2-6
CDR3: CASSTVSSGANVLTF
DNA: TGTGCCAGCAGCACAGTGAGCTCTGGGGCCAACGTCCTGACTTTC

D: -
V: TRBV3-1/TRBV3-2
size: -
J: TRBJ1-1
CDR3: CASSPGGGNTEAFF
DNA: TGTGCCAGCAGCCCTGGAGGAGGGAACACTGAAGCTTTCTTT